A selection of T cell receptor beta chains follows, all from one sample in a study of OX40 agonist ivuxolimab in advanced cancers. The method was immunoSEQ multiplex PCR; TCRdb's version includes in-frame clones alone and lacks a portion of them. Here the sample spans about 78,000 clones, 84% being singletons. The sample consisted of CD4+ or CD8+ T cells sorted from blood, taken in a trial of the OX40 agonist ivuxolimab. Receptor source: an adult with an advanced solid tumor such as melanoma, head and neck, liver or kidney cancer. CDR3s include the opening cysteine and the closing phenylalanine or tryptophan. A D gene is named only where the DNA matches it firmly. Not every row has a clone size; where given, it reads once, few, many or a size class.

clone size,V gene,D gene,J gene,CDR3 protein,CDR3 DNA
once,TRBV5-6,-,TRBJ2-7,CASSGRDIGSYEQYF,TGTGCCAGCAGCGGCCGGGACATAGGATCCTACGAGCAGTACTTC
once,TRBV2,-,TRBJ1-4,CASSDTGPIGLFF,TGTGCCAGCAGTGACACAGGGCCAATAGGACTGTTTTTT
-,TRBV7-2,-,TRBJ1-3,CASSLTWAPGNTIYF,TGTGCCAGCAGCTTGACATGGGCCCCTGGAAACACCATATATTTT
-,TRBV7-8,TRBD1,TRBJ2-5,CASSLVGQGGLGKTQYF,TGTGCCAGCAGCTTAGTCGGACAAGGGGGCTTAGGGAAGACCCAGTACTTC
-,TRBV7-9,-,TRBJ2-5,CASSGGKTQYF,TGTGCCAGCAGTGGGGGGAAGACCCAGTACTTC
-,TRBV6-6,-,TRBJ1-5,CASSHGPNQPQHF,TGTGCCAGCAGTCACGGACCCAATCAGCCCCAGCATTTT
-,TRBV10-2,TRBD2,TRBJ2-2,CASRGTSGSGTGELFF,TGCGCCAGCAGGGGGACTAGCGGGAGTGGAACCGGGGAGCTGTTTTTT
-,TRBV29-1,-,TRBJ1-5,CSVTSAAGNQPQHF,TGCAGCGTAACCTCGGCGGCGGGCAATCAGCCCCAGCATTTT
-,TRBV7-2,-,TRBJ1-5,CASSLDSNQPQHF,TGTGCCAGCAGCTTAGATAGCAATCAGCCCCAGCATTTT
few,TRBV5-6,TRBD2,TRBJ2-7,CASSLGLAGEQYF,TGTGCCAGCAGCCTTGGACTAGCGGGAGAGCAGTACTTC
-,TRBV5-4,TRBD1,TRBJ1-2,CASSAGLTGVGGYTF,TGTGCCAGCAGCGCCGGACTGACAGGGGTTGGTGGCTACACCTTC
-,TRBV11-2,-,TRBJ2-7,CASSLGRGTRSYEQYF,TGTGCCAGCAGCTTAGGAAGGGGGACCCGCTCCTACGAGCAGTACTTC
-,TRBV2,TRBD1,TRBJ2-3,CASSEVGQGEADTQYF,TGTGCCAGCAGTGAAGTGGGACAGGGGGAAGCAGATACGCAGTATTTT
-,TRBV6-6,-,TRBJ2-5,CASSYSTPLETQYF,TGTGCCAGCAGTTACTCAACACCGTTGGAGACCCAGTACTTC
few,TRBV5-1,TRBD1,TRBJ2-2,CASSWTGLNTGELFF,TGCGCCAGCAGCTGGACAGGGCTGAACACCGGGGAGCTGTTTTTT
-,TRBV2,TRBD1,TRBJ2-3,CANSQGPSTDTQYF,TGTGCCAACTCACAGGGGCCCAGCACAGATACGCAGTATTTT
-,TRBV5-4,-,TRBJ1-2,CASSPGHNYGYTF,TGTGCCAGCAGCCCTGGCCATAACTATGGCTACACCTTC
-,TRBV6-5,-,TRBJ1-4,CASSYLAAINEKLFF,TGTGCCAGCAGTTACCTGGCAGCGATTAATGAAAAACTGTTTTTT
-,TRBV5-6,-,TRBJ2-3,CASSSWADTQYF,TGTGCCAGCAGCTCCTGGGCAGATACGCAGTATTTT
-,TRBV18,-,TRBJ1-4,CASSPPVGGRREKLFF,TGTGCCAGCTCACCACCGGTTGGGGGGCGCCGCGAAAAACTGTTTTTT
-,TRBV21-1,-,TRBJ2-1,CASRGQEGRDEQFF,TGTGCCAGCAGGGGACAGGAGGGGAGGGACGAGCAGTTCTTC
-,TRBV28,TRBD2,TRBJ2-7,CASSPTSGTATYEQYF,TGTGCCAGCAGTCCTACTAGCGGGACTGCAACCTACGAGCAGTACTTC
few,TRBV29-1,-,TRBJ2-7,CSVEDRLRGPYEQYF,TGCAGCGTTGAAGACCGACTAAGGGGACCCTACGAGCAGTACTTC
-,TRBV12-5,-,TRBJ2-3,CASGLARGSKPDTQYF,TGTGCTAGTGGTTTGGCACGAGGGTCAAAGCCAGATACGCAGTATTTT
-,TRBV28,TRBD2,TRBJ2-3,CASSFVPHSGIRTDTQYF,TGTGCCAGCAGTTTTGTACCTCATAGCGGGATCCGCACAGATACGCAGTATTTT
-,TRBV5-1,TRBD1,TRBJ1-3,CASSSTGARGNTIYF,TGCGCCAGCAGCTCAACAGGGGCTCGAGGAAACACCATATATTTT
-,TRBV18,-,TRBJ1-4,CASSGLGQQNEKLFF,TGTGCCAGCTCTGGACTGGGGCAGCAGAATGAAAAACTGTTTTTT
-,TRBV5-1,-,TRBJ2-7,CASSRGQGEQYF,TGCGCCAGCAGCAGGGGTCAGGGCGAGCAGTACTTC
-,TRBV19,-,TRBJ1-6,CASTEGRAFSPLHF,TGTGCCAGTACGGAGGGGCGCGCGTTTTCACCCCTCCACTTT
-,TRBV5-1,TRBD1,TRBJ2-7,CASSLGQTYGVQYF,TGCGCCAGCAGCCTGGGACAGACTTATGGCGTGCAGTACTTC
-,TRBV7-2,TRBD1,TRBJ1-1,CASSWGQLNTEAFF,TGTGCCAGCAGCTGGGGACAGTTGAACACTGAAGCTTTCTTT
-,TRBV5-1,-,TRBJ1-4,CASSTGGSQEKLFF,TGCGCCAGCAGCACGGGGGGGAGCCAAGAAAAACTGTTTTTT
-,TRBV27,-,TRBJ1-6,CASSFRKGGFWDNSPLHF,TGTGCCAGCAGTTTCCGGAAGGGGGGGTTTTGGGATAATTCACCCCTCCACTTT
-,TRBV5-1,-,TRBJ2-2,CASRSSKWDTGELFF,TGCGCCAGCAGATCCTCGAAGTGGGACACCGGGGAGCTGTTTTTT
-,TRBV6-5,-,TRBJ1-2,CATKGVGHGYTF,TGTGCCACCAAAGGGGTAGGGCATGGCTACACCTTC
-,TRBV5-1,TRBD1,TRBJ2-3,CASSSDRGRSTDTQYF,TGCGCCAGCAGCTCCGACAGGGGGCGGAGCACAGATACGCAGTATTTT
-,TRBV18,TRBD1,TRBJ1-5,CASSPQGGGNQPQHF,TGTGCCAGCTCACCCCAGGGGGGGGGCAATCAGCCCCAGCATTTT
-,TRBV11-2,-,TRBJ2-2,CASSFQGYTGELFF,TGTGCCAGCAGCTTCCAGGGTTACACCGGGGAGCTGTTTTTT
few,TRBV20-1,-,TRBJ1-3,CSAGDGNTIYF,TGCAGTGCGGGAGATGGAAACACCATATATTTT
-,TRBV4-3,-,TRBJ2-7,CASSARGDRGPYEQYF,TGCGCCAGCAGCGCCCGGGGCGACAGAGGCCCCTACGAGCAGTACTTC
-,TRBV28,TRBD1,TRBJ1-1,CASSQGVRSGRAFF,TGTGCCAGCAGCCAGGGGGTACGGTCAGGGAGAGCTTTCTTT
-,TRBV11-2,-,TRBJ1-3,CASRAPRSGNTIYF,TGTGCCAGCAGGGCTCCGCGCTCTGGAAACACCATATATTTT
-,TRBV6-1,-,TRBJ2-1,CASSHGTLGEQFF,TGTGCCAGCAGTCACGGGACCTTGGGTGAGCAGTTCTTC
once,TRBV5-5,TRBD2,TRBJ2-5,CASSSRTSLETQYF,TGTGCCAGCAGCTCCCGGACTAGTCTCGAGACCCAGTACTTC
-,TRBV19,-,TRBJ1-4,CASRDRDGGDEKLFF,TGTGCCAGTAGGGACCGGGACGGCGGGGATGAAAAACTGTTTTTT
-,TRBV29-1,-,TRBJ2-5,CSVGKGQETQYF,TGCAGCGTTGGCAAAGGACAAGAGACCCAGTACTTC
-,TRBV30,-,TRBJ1-1,CAWSGYTEAFF,TGTGCCTGGAGCGGCTACACTGAAGCTTTCTTT
once,TRBV5-6,-,TRBJ2-1,CASSTWGHQSYNEQFF,TGTGCCAGCAGCACGTGGGGACATCAATCCTACAATGAGCAGTTCTTC
-,TRBV7-7,TRBD2,TRBJ2-2,CASSSGLAGGSGELFF,TGTGCCAGCAGCTCTGGACTAGCGGGAGGGAGCGGGGAGCTGTTTTTT
-,TRBV9,-,TRBJ2-3,CASSDSIRVGDTQYF,TGTGCCAGCAGCGATAGTATCAGGGTCGGAGATACGCAGTATTTT
-,TRBV28,TRBD1,TRBJ1-2,CASRISRDRVNYGYTF,TGTGCCAGCAGAATTAGCCGGGACAGAGTTAACTATGGCTACACCTTC
-,TRBV10-3,TRBD1,TRBJ1-4,CAISESGQDREKLFF,TGTGCCATCAGTGAGTCGGGACAGGACCGCGAAAAACTGTTTTTT